Each of the 12 T cell receptor beta chains below was sequenced from the same sample in a study of T-cell reconstitution after alpha-beta-depleted transplantation in children. Preparing the TCRbeta library involved the use of unique molecular identifiers. TCRdb used MiXCR to reprocess the PCR reads, holding one entry per CDR3 protein. The sample contains about 610,000 distinct CDR3 sequences, approximately 10% of which appear only once. The input for sequencing was PBMCs from the stem cell graft donor, taken from the stem cell graft. The source of these receptors is a human donor who donated a stem cell graft to a child with acute myeloid leukemia.

This chain uses TRBV7-2 with TRBJ2-1; D assignment may be TRBD1 or TRBD2 (5 bases each). CDR1 is SGHTA, CDR2 FQGNSA, per germline. The V end lost 5 bases, the J end lost 9 bases, and 20 bases lay between the germline ends. CDR3 length: 15 residues. The CDR3 loop reads CASSARDLSLGEQFF. The DNA for the CDR3 is TGTGCCAGCAGCGCCCGGGACCTATCCCTTGGTGAGCAGTTCTTC.

The sample holds a few counts of this clonotype. The V gene is TRBV5-1, the J gene TRBJ2-5; 10 bases match TRBD2. The V segment lost 2 bases and the J segment 4 bases; nucleotides outside the gene matches: 11. CDR1 SGHRS and CDR2 YFSETQ come from the germline V gene. The CDR3 consists of 17 residues. The CDR3 DNA follows: TGCGCCAGCAGCTTAAGGTCGCTAGCGGGAGAGGGAGAGACCCAGTACTTC. This sequence encodes CASSLRSLAGEGETQYF.

The chain links TRBV4-2 to TRBJ2-3; D possibly corresponds to TRBD1 (6 bases). The CDR3 is made up of 14 amino acids. Germline V gives CDR1 LGHNA, CDR2 YNFKEQ. V dropped 6 bases and J dropped 2 bases, with 12 bases sitting between them. The DNA of the CDR3 is TGTGCCAGCAGTGTAACAGGGATCACAGATACGCAGTATTTT. Amino acids: CASSVTGITDTQYF.

The chain's CDR3 is CASSPRQSPNEKLFF. The CDR3 DNA follows: TGTGCCAGCAGCCCGAGACAGTCCCCTAATGAAAAACTGTTTTTT. V usage is TRBV7-2 and J usage is TRBJ1-4, with a weak D call TRBD1 (5 bases). V lost 5 bases to trimming and J lost 3 bases, with 13 bases between them. Germline V gene data show CDR1 as SGHTA and CDR2 as FQGNSA. This CDR3 has 15 residues.

The chain has TRBV5-6 and TRBJ2-1; 13 bases are a match to TRBD2. The CDR3 extends over 17 amino acids. The V gene end was trimmed by 4 bases and the J gene end by 9 bases; junction bases not matched to a gene: 13. CDR1 is SGHDT, CDR2 YYEEEE, per germline. CDR3 coding DNA: TGTGCCAGCAGCCTAGGGACTAGCGGGAAGGGCCGGGGTGAGCAGTTCTTC. This gives the protein CASSLGTSGKGRGEQFF.

The chain recombines TRBV20-1 with TRBJ2-1; D perhaps matches TRBD2 (5 bases). There are 11 residues in the CDR3. In germline, CDR1 is DFQATT, CDR2 SNEGSKA (reference sequence). Here the CDR3 DNA reads TGCAGCGACGGGAACCTTGGTGAGCAGTTCTTC. This encodes CSDGNLGEQFF.

The rearrangement joins TRBV4-2 to TRBJ2-1; D is ambiguous. In germline, CDR1 is LGHNA, CDR2 YNFKEQ. V lost 0 bases and J 3 bases, leaving 15 bases between the germline ends. CDR3 length: 17 residues. This CDR3 reads CASSQDLVLTLYNEQFF. CDR3 coding DNA: TGTGCCAGCAGCCAAGATCTAGTTCTAACACTCTACAATGAGCAGTTCTTC.

This clonotype came up many times. The chain is built from TRBV2 and TRBJ2-1, with 11 bases identical to TRBD2. The germline V gene encodes CDR1 SNHLY and CDR2 FYNNEI. CDR3 length: 15 residues. V gave up 8 bases and J gave up 5 bases; unmatched junction bases: 8. The CDR3 DNA is TGTGCCAGCGGAAAACCGGGACTAGCGGACAATGAGCAGTTCTTC. Protein product: CASGKPGLADNEQFF.

V is TRBV5-8 and J is TRBJ2-1; 8 bases fit TRBD1. This CDR3 region has 15 residues. Germline values: CDR1 SGHTS, CDR2 YDEGEE. J gave up 9 bases and V 3 bases, and 11 bases lay outside the gene matches. The CDR3 loop reads CASSSGDRGVGEQFF. CDR3 in DNA: TGTGCCAGCAGCTCCGGAGACAGGGGAGTGGGTGAGCAGTTCTTC.

This clonotype appeared a few times. J is TRBJ2-1 and V is TRBV20-1; 8 bases line up with TRBD1. CDR1 is DFQATT and CDR2 is SNEGSKA in the germline V gene (reference sequence). V was pared by 0 bases and J by 8 bases, with 6 bases of the junction left unmatched. The length of the CDR3 is 14 residues. CDR3 sequence: CSARDRGRVYEQFF. DNA for the CDR3: TGCAGTGCTAGAGACAGGGGGCGCGTTTATGAGCAGTTCTTC.

This clonotype was detected ten times or more. The chain couples TRBV12-3 or TRBV12-4 to TRBJ2-1; TRBD2 matches at 10 bases. This CDR3 contains 15 residues. Germline trimming cut 7 bases from V and 12 bases from J; bases unmatched to any gene: 15. CDR3 residues: CASTQGGTSGKAQFF. Here the CDR3 DNA reads TGTGCCAGCACCCAGGGTGGAACTAGCGGGAAAGCGCAGTTCTTC.

The V call is TRBV5-1, the J call TRBJ1-6; D not resolved. The CDR3 covers 16 residues. Germline V gene data show CDR1 as SGHRS and CDR2 as YFSETQ. Trimming took 4 bases from V and 1 from J, leaving 12 bases between them. The CDR3 sequence is CASSQEVGSYNSPLHF. CDR3 sequence (DNA): TGCGCCAGCAGCCAGGAGGTTGGGTCCTATAATTCACCCCTCCACTTT.